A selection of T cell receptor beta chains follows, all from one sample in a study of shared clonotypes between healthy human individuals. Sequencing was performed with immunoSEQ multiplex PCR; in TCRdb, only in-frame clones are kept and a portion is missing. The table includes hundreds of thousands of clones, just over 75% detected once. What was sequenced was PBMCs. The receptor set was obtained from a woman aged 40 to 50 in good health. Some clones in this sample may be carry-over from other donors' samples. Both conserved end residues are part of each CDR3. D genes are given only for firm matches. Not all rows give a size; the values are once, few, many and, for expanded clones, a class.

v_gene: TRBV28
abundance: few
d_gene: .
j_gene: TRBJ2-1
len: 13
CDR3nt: TGTGCCAGCAGTTGGCGGTTTCTCAATGAGCAGTTCTTC
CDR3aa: CASSWRFLNEQFF

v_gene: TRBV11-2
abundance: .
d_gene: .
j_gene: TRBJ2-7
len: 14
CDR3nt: TGTGCCAGCAGCTTAGATGCCCTTTCCTACGAGCAGTACTTC
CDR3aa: CASSLDALSYEQYF

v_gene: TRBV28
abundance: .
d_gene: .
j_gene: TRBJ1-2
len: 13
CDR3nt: TGTGCCAGCAGTTTATGGGGGGACTATGGCTACACCTTC
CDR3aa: CASSLWGDYGYTF

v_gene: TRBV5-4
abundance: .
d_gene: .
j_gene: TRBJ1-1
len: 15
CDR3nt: TGTGCCAGCAGCCTAGATCGGGCAGGGTTAACTGAAGCTTTCTTT
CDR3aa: CASSLDRAGLTEAFF

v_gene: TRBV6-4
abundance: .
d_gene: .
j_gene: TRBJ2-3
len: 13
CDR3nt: TGTGCCAGCAGTGACCAAATAGCGGATACGCAGTATTTT
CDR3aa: CASSDQIADTQYF

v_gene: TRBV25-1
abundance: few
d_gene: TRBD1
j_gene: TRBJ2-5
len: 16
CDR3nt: TGTGCCAGCAGTGATCCGGGGACAGGGCGGGGAGAGACCCAGTACTTC
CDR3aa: CASSDPGTGRGETQYF

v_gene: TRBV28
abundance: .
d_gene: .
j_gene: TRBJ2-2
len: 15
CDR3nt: TGTGCCAGCAGTACAATACAGGGTGCCACCGGGGAGCTGTTTTTT
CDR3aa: CASSTIQGATGELFF

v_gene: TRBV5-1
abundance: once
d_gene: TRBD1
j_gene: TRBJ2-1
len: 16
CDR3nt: TGCGCCAGCAGCTTGGCCTCGGACAGGGGTGCCCATGAGCAGTTCTTC
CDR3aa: CASSLASDRGAHEQFF

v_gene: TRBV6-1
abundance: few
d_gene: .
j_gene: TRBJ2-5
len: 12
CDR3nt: TGTGCCAGCAGAGCGGTGGGAGAGACCCAGTACTTC
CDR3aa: CASRAVGETQYF

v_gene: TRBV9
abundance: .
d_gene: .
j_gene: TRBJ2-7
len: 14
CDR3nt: TGTGCCAGCAGCGCGACAGGTTTCAGCTACGAGCAGTACTTC
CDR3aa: CASSATGFSYEQYF

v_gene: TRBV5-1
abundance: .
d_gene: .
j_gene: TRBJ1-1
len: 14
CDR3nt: TGCGCCAGCAGCCCCTCGGGAGTGGGCACTGAAGCTTTCTTT
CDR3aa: CASSPSGVGTEAFF

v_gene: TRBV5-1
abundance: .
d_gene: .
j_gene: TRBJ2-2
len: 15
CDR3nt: TGCGCCAGCAGCTCTATCGAGGGGAACACCGGGGAGCTGTTTTTT
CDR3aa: CASSSIEGNTGELFF

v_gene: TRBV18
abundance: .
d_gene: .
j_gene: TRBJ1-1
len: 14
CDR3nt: TGTGCCAGCTCACCCGAGCAGGGTGACACTGAAGCTTTCTTT
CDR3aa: CASSPEQGDTEAFF

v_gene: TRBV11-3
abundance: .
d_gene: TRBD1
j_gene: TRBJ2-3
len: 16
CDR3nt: TGTGCCAGCAGCTTAGGAACAGGGGGCGCATTAGATACGCAGTATTTT
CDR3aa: CASSLGTGGALDTQYF

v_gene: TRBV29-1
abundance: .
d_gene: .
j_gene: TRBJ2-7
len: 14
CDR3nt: TGCAGCGTTGAAGACTCCCCAGGGCAGAACGAGCAGTACTTC
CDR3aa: CSVEDSPGQNEQYF

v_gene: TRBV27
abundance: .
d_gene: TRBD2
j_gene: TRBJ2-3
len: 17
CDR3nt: TGTGCCAGCAGTTTGTTTCGGACTAGGAGGTCTTCAGATACGCAGTATTTT
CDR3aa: CASSLFRTRRSSDTQYF

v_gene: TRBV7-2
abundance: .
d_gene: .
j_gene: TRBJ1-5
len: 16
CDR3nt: TGTGCCAGCAGCCCCCAGGTCGGTACTAGCAATCAGCCCCAGCATTTT
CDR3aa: CASSPQVGTSNQPQHF

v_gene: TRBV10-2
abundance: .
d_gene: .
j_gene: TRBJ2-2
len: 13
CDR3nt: TGCGCCAGCAGTGTTGACTTCACCGGGGAGCTGTTTTTT
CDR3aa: CASSVDFTGELFF

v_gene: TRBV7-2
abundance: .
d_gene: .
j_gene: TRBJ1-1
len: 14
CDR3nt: TGTGCCAGCAGCTTCCTAGGGGAGAACACTGAAGCTTTCTTT
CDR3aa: CASSFLGENTEAFF

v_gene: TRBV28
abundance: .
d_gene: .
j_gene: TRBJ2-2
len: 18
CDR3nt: TGTGCCAGCAGTCTCCCCCCCCGGACTCAAGCGAACCCCGGGGAGCTGTTTTTT
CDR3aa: CASSLPPRTQANPGELFF

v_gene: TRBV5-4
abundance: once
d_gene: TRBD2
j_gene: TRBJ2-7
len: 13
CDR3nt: TGTGCCACACATCTAGCGGGAGTCAACGAGCAGTACTTC
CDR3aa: CATHLAGVNEQYF

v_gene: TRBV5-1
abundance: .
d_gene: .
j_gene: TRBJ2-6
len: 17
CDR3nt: TGCGCCAGCAGCACCCAGGGACCGAGCTCTGGGGCCAACGTCCTGACTTTC
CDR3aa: CASSTQGPSSGANVLTF

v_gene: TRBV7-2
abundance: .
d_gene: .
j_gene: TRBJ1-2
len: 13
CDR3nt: TGTGCCAGCAGCTTAGGGGGTTTCTATGGCTACACCTTC
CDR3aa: CASSLGGFYGYTF

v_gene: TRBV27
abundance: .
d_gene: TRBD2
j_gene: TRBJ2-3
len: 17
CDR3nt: TGTGCCAGCAGTTTCGAGACTAGCGGGAGGGCCGAAGATACGCAGTATTTT
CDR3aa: CASSFETSGRAEDTQYF

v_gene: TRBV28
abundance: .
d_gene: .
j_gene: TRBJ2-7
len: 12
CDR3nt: TGTGCCAGCAGTTTAATCGTGAGAGAGCAGTACTTC
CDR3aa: CASSLIVREQYF

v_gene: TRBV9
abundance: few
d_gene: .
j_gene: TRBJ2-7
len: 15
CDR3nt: TGTGCCAGCAGCGTAGAGCAGGGTCCTTCCTACGAGCAGTACTTC
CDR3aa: CASSVEQGPSYEQYF

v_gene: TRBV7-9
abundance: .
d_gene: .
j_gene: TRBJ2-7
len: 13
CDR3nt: TGTGCCAGCAGCCCCCAAGAACCCTACGAGCAGTACTTC
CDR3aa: CASSPQEPYEQYF

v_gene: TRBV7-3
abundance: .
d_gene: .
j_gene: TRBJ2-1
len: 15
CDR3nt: TGTGCCAGCAGCCCGGGAAACCCCCCATACAATGAGCAGTTCTTC
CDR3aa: CASSPGNPPYNEQFF

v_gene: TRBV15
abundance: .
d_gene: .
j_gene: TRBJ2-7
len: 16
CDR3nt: TGTGCCACCAGCAGATTCTTAGGACTCGTCTCCTACGAGCAGTACTTC
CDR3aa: CATSRFLGLVSYEQYF

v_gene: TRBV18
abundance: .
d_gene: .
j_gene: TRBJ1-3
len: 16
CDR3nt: TGTGCCAGCTCACCAGGGGAGGGAGCCTCTGGAAACACCATATATTTT
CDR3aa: CASSPGEGASGNTIYF

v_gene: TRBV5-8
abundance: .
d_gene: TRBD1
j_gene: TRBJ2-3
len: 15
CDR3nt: TGTGCCAGCAGCCAACTGGACAGGGGGCAAGATACGCAGTATTTT
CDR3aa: CASSQLDRGQDTQYF

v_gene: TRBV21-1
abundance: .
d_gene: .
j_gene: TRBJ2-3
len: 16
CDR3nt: TGTGCCCCTACCTCTAAGTCAGCGGAGGACACAGATACGCAGTATTTT
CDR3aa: CAPTSKSAEDTDTQYF